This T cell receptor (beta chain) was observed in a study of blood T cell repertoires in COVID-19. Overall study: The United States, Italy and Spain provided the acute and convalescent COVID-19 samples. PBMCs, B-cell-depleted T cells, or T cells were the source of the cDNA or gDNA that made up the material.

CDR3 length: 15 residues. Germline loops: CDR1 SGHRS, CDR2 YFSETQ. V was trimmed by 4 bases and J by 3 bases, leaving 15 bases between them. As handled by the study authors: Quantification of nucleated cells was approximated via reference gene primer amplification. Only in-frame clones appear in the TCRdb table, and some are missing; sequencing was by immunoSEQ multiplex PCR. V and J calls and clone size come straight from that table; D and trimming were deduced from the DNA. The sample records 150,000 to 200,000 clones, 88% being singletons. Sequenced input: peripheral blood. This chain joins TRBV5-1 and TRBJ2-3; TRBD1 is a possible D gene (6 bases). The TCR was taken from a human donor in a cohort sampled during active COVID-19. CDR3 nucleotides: TGCGCCAGCAGCCAGGGGCCGCAGAGTACAGATACGCAGTATTTT. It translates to CASSQGPQSTDTQYF.